Below, 28 T cell receptor beta chains from the same sample are listed, as sequenced in a study of blood T cell repertoires in COVID-19. Repertoires were generated with immunoSEQ multiplex PCR, while TCRdb's copy carries only in-frame clones and drops some. The data contain around 67,000 clones, approximately 82% of them singletons. Sequencing was carried out using peripheral blood. All receptors come from a man at least 80 years old with active COVID-19.

The chain uses TRBV5-1 and TRBJ1-1, with 7 bases matching TRBD1. The CDR3 runs to 12 residues. The trim removed 8 bases at V and 4 bases at J, leaving 5 bases unmatched. Germline V gene sequence: CDR1 SGHRS, CDR2 YFSETQ. The CDR3: CASTTGTTEAFF. The CDR3 DNA follows: TGCGCCAGTACGACAGGGACCACTGAAGCTTTCTTT. Drawing the rest from reference TRBV5-1 and TRBJ1-1, the complete variable domain is KAGVTQTPRYLIKTRGQQVTLSCSPISGHRSVSWYQQTPGQGLQFLFEYFSETQRNKGNFPGRFSGRQFSNSRSEMNVSTLELGDSALYLCASTTGTTEAFFGQGTRLTVV.

The chain carries TRBV28 and TRBJ1-1; no clear D. From germline, CDR1 is MDHEN and CDR2 SYDVKM. The CDR3 covers 13 residues. V was trimmed by 6 bases and J by 0 bases, leaving 8 bases between them. DNA for the CDR3: TGTGCCAGCAGACCCAGAATGAACACTGAAGCTTTCTTT. Protein product: CASRPRMNTEAFF.

J is TRBJ1-2 and V is TRBV2, with D maybe TRBD1 (6 bases). The V end lost 7 bases, the J end lost 7 bases, and 16 bases lay between the germline ends. CDR1 SNHLY and CDR2 FYNNEI come from the germline V gene. This CDR3 has 13 amino acids. CDR3 loop: CASTPGRGTGYTF. As DNA, the CDR3 is TGTGCCAGCACCCCCGGTAGGGGGACTGGCTACACCTTC.

This chain connects TRBV18 to TRBJ2-7; D is uncertain. This CDR3 has 14 amino acids. Trimming removed 1 base from V and 4 bases from J, with 11 bases in between. In germline, CDR1 is KGHSH, CDR2 LQKENI. CDR3 amino acids: CASSPLPTAYEQYF. The CDR3 DNA reads TGTGCCAGCTCACCACTTCCCACCGCGTACGAGCAGTACTTC.

The chain carries TRBV7-9 and TRBJ2-1; D is possibly TRBD1 (5 bases). Trimming cost V 6 bases and J 8 bases, with 20 bases left between them. The CDR3 totals 15 residues. Germline V gene data show CDR1 as SEHNR and CDR2 as FQNEAQ (reference sequence). In DNA form, the CDR3 reads TGTGCCAGCAGTCAAACAGGCGCCAAAGGGGATGAGCAGTTCTTC. Translated: CASSQTGAKGDEQFF.

The rearrangement uses TRBV11-2 and TRBJ2-2, with 7 bases that match TRBD1. Germline CDR1 and CDR2: SGHAT and FQNNGV. The CDR3 loop spans 13 amino acids. V gave up 8 bases and J gave up 4 bases; unmatched junction bases: 4. The CDR3 loop reads CASSTGSTGELFF. In DNA, the CDR3 is TGTGCCAGCTCGACAGGGAGCACCGGGGAGCTGTTTTTT.

The V call is TRBV28, the J call TRBJ1-5; maybe TRBD1 (5 bases). The V gene's germline CDR1 is MDHEN and CDR2 SYDVKM. The germline V and J ends were trimmed by 3 bases and 2 bases, with 11 bases remaining between them. This CDR3 region has 15 residues. For the CDR3, the DNA is TGTGCCAGCAGTTTCCGGGGGAGAGGCAATCAGCCCCAGCATTTT. It translates to CASSFRGRGNQPQHF.

This clone was seen just once. The CDR3 loop is CATSRDQGSGNTIYF. The CDR3 nucleotides are TGTGCCACCAGCAGAGACCAGGGCTCTGGAAACACCATATATTTT. The rearrangement joins TRBV15 to TRBJ1-3; D is possibly TRBD1 (5 bases). Germline lookup yields CDR1 LNHNV and CDR2 YYDKDF (reference sequence). V lost 0 bases to trimming and J lost 0 bases, with 6 bases between them. CDR3 length: 15 residues.

Here the CDR3 reads CASSPSGSNNEQFF. In DNA, the CDR3 is TGCGCCAGCAGCCCGAGCGGGAGCAACAATGAGCAGTTCTTC. The chain is built from TRBV5-1 and TRBJ2-1; 8 bases are a match to TRBD2. From germline, CDR1 is SGHRS and CDR2 YFSETQ. Trimming removed 4 bases from V and 5 bases from J; junction bases left unmatched: 5. CDR3 length: 14 residues.

The V and J genes are TRBV3-1 (or the pseudogene TRBV3-2) and TRBJ2-7; D is perhaps TRBD1 (5 bases). Germline CDR1 is LGHDT and CDR2 is YNNKEL (reference sequence). This CDR3 is built from 13 residues. The V end was cut by 3 bases, the J end by 1 base, with 7 bases between. The CDR3 DNA reads as TGTGCCAGCAGCCACAGGGATTCCTACGAGCAGTACTTC. The encoded protein is CASSHRDSYEQYF.

This chain's CDR3 is CASSTKTGTEAFF. CDR3 nucleotide sequence: TGTGCCAGTAGTACCAAAACGGGTACTGAAGCTTTCTTT. This sequence joins TRBV19 and TRBJ1-1; D is unclear. This CDR3 spans 13 amino acids. In germline, CDR1 is LNHDA, CDR2 SQIVND (reference sequence). V was shortened by 4 bases and J by 5 bases, with 11 bases between the two germline ends.

This CDR3 reads CASSLGGHYVLHF. CDR3 DNA: TGTGCCAGCAGCTTAGGGGGCCATTACGTCCTCCACTTT. This chain links TRBV7-9 with TRBJ1-6; a possible D gene is TRBD1 (5 bases). The germline CDR1 and CDR2 sequences are SEHNR and FQNEAQ (reference sequence). Trimming shortened V by 1 base and J by 15 bases, and 13 bases separated the two germline ends. This CDR3 region has 13 residues.

The CDR3 loop reads CASSLEGTAGQPQHF. CDR3 DNA sequence: TGCGCCAGCAGCTTGGAAGGGACAGCGGGTCAGCCCCAGCATTTT. V is TRBV5-1 and J is TRBJ1-5; TRBD1 agrees at 7 bases. The germline V gene has CDR1 SGHRS and CDR2 YFSETQ. The CDR3 has 15 residues. The J segment lost 6 bases and the V segment lost 0 bases, leaving 6 bases of the junction unmatched.

Worth noting for this clone: The sample carries other DNA sequences with the same CDR3. The chain is built from TRBV7-2 and TRBJ2-7, with TRBD2 matching over 7 bases. CDR3 size: 14 residues. With V trimmed by 4 bases and J by 3 bases, 6 bases remained unmatched. In germline, CDR1 is SGHTA, CDR2 FQGNSA. CDR3 protein: CASSSSAGNYEQYF. The CDR3 DNA is TGTGCCAGCAGCTCCTCAGCGGGAAACTACGAGCAGTACTTC.

The chain uses TRBV11-3 and TRBJ2-7, with TRBD2 identical over 11 bases. This CDR3 is built from 16 residues. J gave up 7 bases and V 1 base, and 9 bases lay outside the gene matches. From germline, CDR1 is SGHNT and CDR2 YENEEA. DNA for the CDR3: TGTGCCAGCAGCTTAGGGGGACTAGCGGCTGGTGAAGAGCAGTACTTC. Encoded protein: CASSLGGLAAGEEQYF.

The gene calls are TRBV5-4 and TRBJ2-7, with 9 bases identical to TRBD1. Germline trimming cut 5 bases from V and 3 bases from J; bases unmatched to any gene: 9. Per the germline V gene, CDR1 is SGHNT and CDR2 is YYREEE (reference sequence). The CDR3 covers 15 residues. The CDR3 DNA is TGTGCCAGCAGTTACGAACAGGGGGCTCTCTACGAGCAGTACTTC. Its protein product is CASSYEQGALYEQYF.

J is TRBJ1-1 and V is TRBV3-1 (or the pseudogene TRBV3-2), with 9 bases identical to TRBD1. The junction had 8 bases not matched to a gene; V was cut back by 4 bases and J by 11 bases. The germline CDR1 and CDR2 sequences are LGHDT and YNNKEL (reference sequence). The CDR3 totals 13 residues. The CDR3 region is CASSRLQGAEAFF. CDR3 nucleotide sequence: TGTGCCAGCAGCCGCCTACAGGGGGCGGAGGCTTTCTTT.

CDR3 sequence reads: CATSRDRTGAGNTIYF. The CDR3 DNA sequence: TGTGCCACCAGCAGAGATAGGACAGGAGCTGGAAACACCATATATTTT. The V call is TRBV15, the J call TRBJ1-3; 7 bases agree with TRBD1. Trimming took 0 bases from V and 2 from J; bases not matched to a gene: 4. CDR1 is LNHNV, CDR2 YYDKDF, per germline (reference sequence). This CDR3 is built from 16 residues. Drawing the rest from reference TRBV15 and TRBJ1-3, the complete variable domain is DAMVIQNPRYQVTQFGKPVTLSCSQTLNHNVMYWYQQKSSQAPKLLFHYYDKDFNNEADTPDNFQSRRPNTSFCFLDIRSPGLGDTAMYLCATSRDRTGAGNTIYFGEGSWLTVV.

This clone has more than one count but fewer than ten. The chain couples TRBV7-2 to TRBJ1-2, with D uncertain. Germline V gives CDR1 SGHTA, CDR2 FQGNSA. Trimming took 0 bases from V and 6 from J, leaving 17 bases between them. The CDR3 spans 16 residues. The CDR3 loop is CASSLASRAGSHGYTF. The CDR3, as DNA: TGTGCCAGCAGCTTAGCTTCGAGGGCGGGCAGCCATGGCTACACCTTC. Using reference TRBV7-2 and TRBJ1-2 for the parts outside the CDR3, the full variable domain is GAGVSQSPSNKVTEKGKDVELRCDPISGHTALYWYRQSLGQGLEFLIYFQGNSAPDKSGLPSDRFSAERTGGSVSTLTIQRTQQEDSAVYLCASSLASRAGSHGYTFGSGTRLTVV.

This sequence joins TRBV7-2 and TRBJ1-5, with a possible D match to TRBD1 (6 bases). The CDR3 covers 15 residues. Deletions cut 5 bases from V and 2 bases from J, with 13 bases between. CDR1 and CDR2 from the germline V gene are SGHTA and FQGNSA. This chain's CDR3 is CASSPNRVGNQPQHF. The DNA of the CDR3 is TGTGCCAGCAGCCCGAACAGGGTTGGCAATCAGCCCCAGCATTTT.

The chain couples TRBV6-5 to TRBJ1-5, with D tentatively TRBD1 (5 bases). The germline gives CDR1 MNHEY, CDR2 SVGAGI. This CDR3 is built from 15 residues. With 3 bases removed from V and 2 bases from J, the gap between germline ends came to 11 bases. CDR3 sequence reads: CASSYRRGGNQPQHF. The CDR3 DNA reads as TGTGCCAGCAGTTATAGAAGGGGTGGCAATCAGCCCCAGCATTTT.

The chain links TRBV11-2 to TRBJ2-1, with 7 positions matching TRBD1. The length of the CDR3 is 16 residues. J gave up 4 bases and V 5 bases, and 11 bases lay outside the gene matches. Germline V CDR1 and CDR2: SGHAT, FQNNGV. The CDR3 nucleotides are TGTGCCAGCAGCCCCAACAAGGCAGGGGGATACAATGAGCAGTTCTTC. It specifies CASSPNKAGGYNEQFF. The whole variable domain, filled in from reference TRBV11-2 and TRBJ2-1, reads EAGVAQSPRYKIIEKRQSVAFWCNPISGHATLYWYQQILGQGPKLLIQFQNNGVVDDSQLPKDRFSAERLKGVDSTLKIQPAKLEDSAVYLCASSPNKAGGYNEQFFGPGTRLTVL.

V usage is TRBV7-8 and J usage is TRBJ2-7, with 9 bases fitting TRBD2. V lost 5 bases to trimming and J lost 0 bases; unmatched junction nucleotides: 11. The V gene's germline CDR1 is SGHVS and CDR2 FQNEAQ. There are 17 residues in the CDR3. In DNA, the CDR3 is TGTGCCAGCAGCCTTAAACCGGGACTAGCACCCTCCTACGAGCAGTACTTC. Protein product: CASSLKPGLAPSYEQYF.

The gene calls are TRBV4-3 and TRBJ1-2, with a weak D call TRBD1 (6 bases). The CDR3 loop spans 16 amino acids. The V gene's germline CDR1 is LGHNA and CDR2 YSLEER. V was pared by 0 bases and J by 8 bases, with 19 bases between. The CDR3 region is CASSQDTGTFTRGYTF. The CDR3 DNA reads TGCGCCAGCAGCCAAGATACTGGGACATTCACTCGGGGCTACACCTTC.

This clone was counted only a few times. The V gene is TRBV27, the J gene TRBJ2-7; weak D call: TRBD1 (5 bases). The CDR3 covers 16 residues. CDR1 and CDR2 (germline): MNHEY, SMNVEV (reference sequence). V shed 2 bases and J shed 3 bases, with 17 bases lying between them. The chain's CDR3 is CASSLGSGSPGYEQYF. DNA of the CDR3: TGTGCCAGCAGTTTAGGATCAGGGTCCCCGGGCTACGAGCAGTACTTC.

The count of this clone is one. The chain carries TRBV5-1 and TRBJ1-3; D is undetermined. The CDR3 runs 14 residues. With 2 bases removed from V and 0 bases from J, the gap between germline ends came to 6 bases. CDR1 SGHRS and CDR2 YFSETQ come from the germline V gene. The CDR3 reads CASSFGDSGNTIYF. CDR3 sequence (DNA): TGCGCCAGCAGCTTCGGGGACTCTGGAAACACCATATATTTT.

This chain connects TRBV6-1 to TRBJ2-1, with D unresolved. The CDR3 spans 16 residues. Per germline, CDR1 MNHNS and CDR2 SASEGT. The V end was cut by 0 bases, the J end by 2 bases, with 11 bases between. The CDR3 loop reads CASSEASMLTYNEQFF. CDR3 in DNA: TGTGCCAGCAGTGAAGCGTCGATGCTAACCTACAATGAGCAGTTCTTC.

This clone has a single count. V and J are TRBV7-3 and TRBJ2-3; D is possibly TRBD1 (6 bases). Germline V gene data show CDR1 as SGHTA and CDR2 as FQGTGA. V dropped 0 bases and J dropped 10 bases, with 23 bases sitting between them. This CDR3 region has 17 residues. The CDR3 DNA is TGTGCCAGCAGCTTAACGCTCCAGACAGGCGGTGTTGGCGCGCAGTATTTT. Translation gives CASSLTLQTGGVGAQYF.